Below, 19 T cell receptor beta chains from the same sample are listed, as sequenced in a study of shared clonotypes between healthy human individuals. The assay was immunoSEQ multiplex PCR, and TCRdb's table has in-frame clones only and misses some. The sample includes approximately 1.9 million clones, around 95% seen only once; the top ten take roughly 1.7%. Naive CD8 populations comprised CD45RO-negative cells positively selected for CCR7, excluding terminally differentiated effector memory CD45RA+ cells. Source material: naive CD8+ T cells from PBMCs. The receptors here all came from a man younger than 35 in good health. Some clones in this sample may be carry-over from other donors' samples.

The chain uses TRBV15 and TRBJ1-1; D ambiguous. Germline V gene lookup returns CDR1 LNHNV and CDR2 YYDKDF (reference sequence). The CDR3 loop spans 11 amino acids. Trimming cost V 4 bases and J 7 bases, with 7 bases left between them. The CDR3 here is CATSNSNEAFF. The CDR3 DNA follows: TGTGCCACCAGCAACAGTAATGAAGCTTTCTTT. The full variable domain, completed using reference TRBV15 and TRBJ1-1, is DAMVIQNPRYQVTQFGKPVTLSCSQTLNHNVMYWYQQKSSQAPKLLFHYYDKDFNNEADTPDNFQSRRPNTSFCFLDIRSPGLGDTAMYLCATSNSNEAFFGQGTRLTVV.

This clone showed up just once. CDR3 nucleotide sequence: TGCAGCGTGGGACTAGCGGAGTACAATGAGCAGTTCTTC. Amino acid sequence: CSVGLAEYNEQFF. The chain has TRBV29-1 and TRBJ2-1; 11 nucleotides match TRBD2. With 6 bases clipped from V and 4 bases from J, the junction kept 2 bases outside the gene matches. In germline, CDR1 is SQVTM, CDR2 ANQGSEA. The CDR3 spans 13 residues.

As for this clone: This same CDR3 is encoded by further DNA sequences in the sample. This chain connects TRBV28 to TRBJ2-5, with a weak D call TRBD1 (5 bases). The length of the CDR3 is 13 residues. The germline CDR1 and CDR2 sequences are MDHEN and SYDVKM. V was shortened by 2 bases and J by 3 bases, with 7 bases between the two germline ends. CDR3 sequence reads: CASSLSREETQYF. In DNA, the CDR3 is TGTGCCAGCAGTTTAAGCAGGGAAGAGACCCAGTACTTC.

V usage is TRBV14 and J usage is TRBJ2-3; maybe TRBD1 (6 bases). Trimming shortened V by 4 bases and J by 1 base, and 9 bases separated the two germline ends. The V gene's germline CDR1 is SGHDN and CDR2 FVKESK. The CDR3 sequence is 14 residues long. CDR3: CASSRRGGTDTQYF. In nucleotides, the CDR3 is TGTGCCAGCAGCCGCAGGGGCGGCACAGATACGCAGTATTTT.

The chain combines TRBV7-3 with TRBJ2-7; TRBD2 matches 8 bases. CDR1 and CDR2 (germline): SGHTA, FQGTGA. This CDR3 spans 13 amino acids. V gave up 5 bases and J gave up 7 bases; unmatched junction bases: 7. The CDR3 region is CASSPGGALEQYF. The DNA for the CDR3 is TGTGCCAGCAGCCCGGGGGGGGCGCTTGAGCAGTACTTC.

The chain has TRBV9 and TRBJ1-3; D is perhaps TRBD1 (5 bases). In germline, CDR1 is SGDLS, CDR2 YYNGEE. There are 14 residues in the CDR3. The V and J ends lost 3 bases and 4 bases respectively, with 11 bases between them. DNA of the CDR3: TGTGCCAGCAGCGAGGGGTACAAGGGAAACACCATATATTTT. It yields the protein CASSEGYKGNTIYF.

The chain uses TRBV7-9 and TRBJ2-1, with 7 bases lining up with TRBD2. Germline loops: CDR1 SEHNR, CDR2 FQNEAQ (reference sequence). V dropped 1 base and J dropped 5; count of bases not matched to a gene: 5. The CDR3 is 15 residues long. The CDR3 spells CASSLGGLPHNEQFF. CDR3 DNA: TGTGCCAGCAGCTTAGGGGGACTACCACACAATGAGCAGTTCTTC.

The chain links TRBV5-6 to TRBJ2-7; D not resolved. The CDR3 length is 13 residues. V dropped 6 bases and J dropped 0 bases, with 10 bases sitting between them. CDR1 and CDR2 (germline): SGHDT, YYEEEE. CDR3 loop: CASMTPGSYEQYF. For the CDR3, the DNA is TGTGCCAGCATGACCCCAGGCTCCTACGAGCAGTACTTC.

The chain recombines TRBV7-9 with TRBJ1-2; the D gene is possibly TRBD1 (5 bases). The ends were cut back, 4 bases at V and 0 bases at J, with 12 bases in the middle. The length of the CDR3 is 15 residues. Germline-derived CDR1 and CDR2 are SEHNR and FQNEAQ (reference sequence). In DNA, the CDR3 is TGTGCCAGCAGCTCCATGACAGACTCTAACTATGGCTACACCTTC. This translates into CASSSMTDSNYGYTF.

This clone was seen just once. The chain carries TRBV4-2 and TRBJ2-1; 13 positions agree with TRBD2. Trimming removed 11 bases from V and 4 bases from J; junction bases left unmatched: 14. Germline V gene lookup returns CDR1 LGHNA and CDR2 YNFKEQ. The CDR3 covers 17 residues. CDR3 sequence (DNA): TGTGCCCACCAAGGGACTAGCGGGACAGTGGGGTACAATGAGCAGTTCTTC. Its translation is CAHQGTSGTVGYNEQFF.

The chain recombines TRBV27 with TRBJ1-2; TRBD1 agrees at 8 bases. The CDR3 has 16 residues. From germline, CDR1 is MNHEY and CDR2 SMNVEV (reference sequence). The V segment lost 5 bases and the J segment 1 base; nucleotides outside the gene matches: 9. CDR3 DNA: TGTGCCAGCAGTCCGTCGACAGGGGATATTAACTATGGCTACACCTTC. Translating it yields CASSPSTGDINYGYTF.

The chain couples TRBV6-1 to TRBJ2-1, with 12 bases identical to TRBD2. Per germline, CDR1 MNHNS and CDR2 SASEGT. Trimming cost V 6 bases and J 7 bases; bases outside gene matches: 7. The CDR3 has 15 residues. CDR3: CASSFITSGRNEQFF. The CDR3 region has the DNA TGTGCCAGCAGCTTCATTACTAGCGGGAGGAATGAGCAGTTCTTC.

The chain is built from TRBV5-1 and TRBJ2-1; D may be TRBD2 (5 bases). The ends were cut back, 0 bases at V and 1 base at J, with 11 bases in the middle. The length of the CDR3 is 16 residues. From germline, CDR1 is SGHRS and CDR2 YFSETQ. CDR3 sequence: CASSLDPRTSYNEQFF. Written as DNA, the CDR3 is TGCGCCAGCAGCTTGGACCCCAGGACTTCCTACAATGAGCAGTTCTTC. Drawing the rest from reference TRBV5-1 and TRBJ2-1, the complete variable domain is KAGVTQTPRYLIKTRGQQVTLSCSPISGHRSVSWYQQTPGQGLQFLFEYFSETQRNKGNFPGRFSGRQFSNSRSEMNVSTLELGDSALYLCASSLDPRTSYNEQFFGPGTRLTVL.

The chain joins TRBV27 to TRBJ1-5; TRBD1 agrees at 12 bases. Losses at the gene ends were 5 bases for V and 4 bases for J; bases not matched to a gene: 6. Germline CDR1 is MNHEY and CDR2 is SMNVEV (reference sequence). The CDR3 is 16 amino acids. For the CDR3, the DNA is TGTGCCAGCAGTCCTCGGGGACAGGGGGCTAATCAGCCCCAGCATTTT. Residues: CASSPRGQGANQPQHF.

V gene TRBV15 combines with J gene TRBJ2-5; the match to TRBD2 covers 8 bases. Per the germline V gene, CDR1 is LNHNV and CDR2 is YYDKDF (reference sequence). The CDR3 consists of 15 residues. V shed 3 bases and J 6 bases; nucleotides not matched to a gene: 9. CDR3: CATSSPGGDQQTQYF. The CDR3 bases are TGTGCCACCAGCAGTCCCGGGGGGGATCAGCAGACCCAGTACTTC.

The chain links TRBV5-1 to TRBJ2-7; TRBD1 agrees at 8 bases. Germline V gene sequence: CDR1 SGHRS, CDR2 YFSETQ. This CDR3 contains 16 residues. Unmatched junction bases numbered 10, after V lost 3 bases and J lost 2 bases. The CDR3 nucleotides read TGCGCCAGCAGCTCCAAGGACAGGGTCTTCACCTACGAGCAGTACTTC. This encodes CASSSKDRVFTYEQYF.

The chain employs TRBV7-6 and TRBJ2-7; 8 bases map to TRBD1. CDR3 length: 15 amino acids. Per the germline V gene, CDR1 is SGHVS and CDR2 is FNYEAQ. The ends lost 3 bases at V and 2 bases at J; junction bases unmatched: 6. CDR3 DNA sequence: TGTGCCAGCAGCTTCCGGACAGGGATTACCTACGAGCAGTACTTC. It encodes CASSFRTGITYEQYF. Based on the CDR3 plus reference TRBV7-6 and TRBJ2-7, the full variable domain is GAGVSQSPRYKVTKRGQDVALRCDPISGHVSLYWYRQALGQGPEFLTYFNYEAQQDKSGLPNDRFSAERPEGSISTLTIQRTEQRDSAMYRCASSFRTGITYEQYFGPGTRLTVT.

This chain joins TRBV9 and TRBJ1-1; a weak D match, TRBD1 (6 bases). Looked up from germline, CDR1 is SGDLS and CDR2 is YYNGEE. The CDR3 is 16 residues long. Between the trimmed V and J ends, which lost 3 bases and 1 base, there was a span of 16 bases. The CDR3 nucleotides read TGTGCCAGCAGCGCTGCTCCAGGGGCCCCGAACACTGAAGCTTTCTTT. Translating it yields CASSAAPGAPNTEAFF.

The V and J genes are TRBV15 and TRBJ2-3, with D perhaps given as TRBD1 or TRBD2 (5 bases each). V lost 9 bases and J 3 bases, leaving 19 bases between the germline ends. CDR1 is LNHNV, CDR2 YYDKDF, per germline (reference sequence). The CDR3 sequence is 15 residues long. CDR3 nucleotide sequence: TGTGCCACAAAAAACCGGGACCAGTTGACAGATACGCAGTATTTT. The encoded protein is CATKNRDQLTDTQYF.